These T cell receptor beta chains were read from a single sample in a study of blood T cells in healthy people across ages. In TCRdb, the 5' RACE reads were re-called with MiXCR into one record per CDR3 protein. The sample records 700,000 or so distinct CDR3 sequences, roughly 20% being singletons. Sequences were obtained from blood. Receptor source: a man aged 70 or older in good health. CDR3s include the opening cysteine and the closing phenylalanine or tryptophan. A D gene is named only where the DNA matches it firmly. For some rows the clone size is stated as once, few or many, or as a class when expanded; others skip it.

V,size,D,J,CDR3,DNA
TRBV7-9,.,.,TRBJ2-1,CASSLVPDQFF,TGTGCCAGCAGCTTAGTTCCCGATCAGTTCTTC
TRBV7-2,few,TRBD2,TRBJ2-3,CASSLVGLAGRDTQYF,TGTGCCAGCAGCTTAGTTGGACTAGCAGGGAGAGATACGCAGTATTTT
TRBV29-1,.,TRBD2,TRBJ2-2,CSVGLADTGELFF,TGCAGCGTAGGGCTAGCGGACACCGGGGAGCTGTTTTTT
TRBV2,.,TRBD2,TRBJ2-2,CASRTSGGYTGELFF,TGTGCCAGCAGGACTAGCGGGGGTTACACCGGGGAGCTGTTTTTT
TRBV12-3/TRBV12-4,once,.,TRBJ2-3,CASSVGGITQYF,TGTGCCAGCAGCGTCGGCGGGATTACGCAGTATTTT
TRBV7-9,.,.,TRBJ1-5,CASSRNGDPQHF,TGTGCCAGCAGCAGAAACGGCGACCCCCAGCATTTT
TRBV14,few,TRBD2,TRBJ2-3,CASSQELTSGTDTQYF,TGTGCCAGCAGCCAAGAGTTGACTAGCGGCACAGATACGCAGTATTTT
TRBV28,many,.,TRBJ1-4,CASRQTANEKLFF,TGTGCCAGCCGACAGACCGCTAATGAAAAACTGTTTTTT
TRBV12-3/TRBV12-4,few,.,TRBJ2-1,CASSSLDFVYNEQFF,TGTGCCAGCAGTTCCTTGGACTTCGTCTACAATGAGCAGTTCTTC
TRBV5-5,.,TRBD2,TRBJ2-1,CASSSSGSLSGEQFF,TGTGCCAGCAGCTCTAGCGGGAGTTTGTCGGGTGAGCAGTTCTTC
TRBV5-1,few,.,TRBJ1-2,CASSYYMGAIEGYTF,TGCGCCAGCAGCTATTATATGGGGGCAATTGAGGGCTACACCTTC
TRBV18,many,.,TRBJ2-7,CASSSQGGYEQYF,TGTGCCAGCTCATCGCAGGGGGGCTACGAGCAGTACTTC
TRBV20-1,.,.,TRBJ1-2,CSAGETGGGYTF,TGCAGTGCGGGGGAGACAGGAGGCGGCTACACCTTC
TRBV20-1,.,.,TRBJ2-5,CSASWQQETQYF,TGCAGTGCTAGTTGGCAGCAAGAGACCCAGTACTTC
TRBV10-3,.,TRBD1,TRBJ1-1,CAISAQTGGTEAFF,TGTGCCATCAGTGCACAAACAGGGGGCACTGAAGCTTTCTTT
TRBV5-5,.,TRBD2,TRBJ2-3,CASRNGLAGGDTQYF,TGTGCCAGCAGAAACGGACTAGCGGGAGGAGATACGCAGTATTTT
TRBV7-2,.,.,TRBJ2-3,CASSLGSASRTDTQYF,TGTGCCAGCAGCTTAGGGAGTGCGTCTCGCACAGATACGCAGTATTTT
TRBV5-4,.,TRBD2,TRBJ2-4,CASSFPDAGGLNIQYF,TGTGCCAGCAGCTTCCCGGACGCGGGGGGGCTAAACATTCAGTACTTC
TRBV6-6,many,.,TRBJ1-2,CASRTSGDYGYTF,TGTGCCAGCAGGACTTCGGGGGACTATGGCTACACCTTC
TRBV2,many,TRBD2,TRBJ2-1,CASTPGQTGGGASYEQFF,TGTGCCAGCACCCCCGGCCAGACCGGCGGGGGGGCTTCCTATGAGCAGTTCTTC
TRBV29-1,many,.,TRBJ1-2,CSVPGYGYTF,TGCAGCGTTCCGGGCTATGGCTACACCTTC
TRBV19,.,.,TRBJ1-6,CASSISHAAGNSPLHF,TGTGCCAGTAGTATATCTCATGCAGCGGGGAATTCACCCCTCCACTTT
TRBV11-1,.,.,TRBJ1-2,CASSRIGQRANYGYTF,TGTGCCAGCAGCCGGATCGGGCAGCGAGCCAACTATGGCTACACCTTC
TRBV5-1,few,.,TRBJ2-1,CASSTFPATNEQFF,TGCGCCAGCAGCACCTTCCCAGCTACGAATGAGCAGTTCTTC
TRBV14,.,.,TRBJ2-3,CAGSQERVADTQYF,TGTGCCGGCAGCCAAGAACGGGTCGCAGATACGCAGTATTTT
TRBV28,.,.,TRBJ2-7,CASLSLPEQYF,TGTGCCAGTTTAAGCCTTCCCGAGCAGTACTTC
TRBV12-3/TRBV12-4,.,.,TRBJ2-5,CASSPLGLPGTQYF,TGTGCCAGCAGCCCACTCGGACTCCCAGGGACCCAGTACTTC
TRBV5-1,.,TRBD2,TRBJ2-4,CASSFVAGAKNIQYF,TGCGCCAGCAGCTTCGTAGCGGGCGCCAAAAACATTCAGTACTTC
TRBV11-2,few,TRBD1,TRBJ1-1,CASSLARTGSTEAFF,TGTGCCAGCAGCTTAGCCCGGACAGGGAGCACTGAAGCTTTCTTT
TRBV11-2,.,.,TRBJ1-4,CASSFRVAVGEKLFF,TGTGCCAGCAGCTTTCGAGTCGCGGTAGGGGAAAAACTGTTTTTT
TRBV7-8,few,.,TRBJ2-5,CASNPKPKEFQETQYF,TGTGCCAGCAACCCTAAGCCAAAAGAGTTCCAAGAGACCCAGTACTTC
TRBV7-6,.,TRBD1,TRBJ2-1,CASSPRRTGLNEQFF,TGTGCCAGCAGCCCACGGCGGACAGGCCTCAATGAGCAGTTCTTC
TRBV20-1,.,.,TRBJ2-3,CSARDRVFADTQYF,TGCAGTGCTAGAGACAGGGTGTTTGCAGATACGCAGTATTTT
TRBV9,.,.,TRBJ2-7,CASNQGHGYEQYF,TGTGCCAGCAACCAGGGACACGGATACGAGCAGTACTTC
TRBV6-2/TRBV6-3,.,.,TRBJ2-3,CASSYPSYTQYF,TGTGCCAGCAGTTATCCCTCCTATACGCAGTATTTT
TRBV12-5,.,.,TRBJ2-5,CASGLVGLRETQYF,TGTGCTAGTGGTTTGGTCGGCTTACGGGAGACCCAGTACTTC
TRBV10-3,few,TRBD1,TRBJ1-5,CAISPGTGGQPQHF,TGTGCCATCAGCCCCGGGACAGGCGGCCAGCCCCAGCATTTT
TRBV12-3/TRBV12-4,.,.,TRBJ2-6,CASVMDRRSGANVPTF,TGTGCCAGCGTGATGGACAGACGCTCTGGGGCCAACGTCCCGACTTTC
TRBV2,.,.,TRBJ1-2,CASNRANYGYTF,TGTGCCAGCAACCGGGCTAACTATGGCTACACCTTC
TRBV24-1,.,.,TRBJ2-1,CATSDTGPYNEQFF,TGTGCCACCAGTGACACGGGACCATACAATGAGCAGTTCTTC
TRBV20-1,few,.,TRBJ2-1,CSANPSYNEQFF,TGCAGTGCTAACCCTTCCTACAATGAGCAGTTCTTC
TRBV4-1,.,.,TRBJ1-5,CASSQDADHQPQHF,TGCGCCAGCAGCCAAGATGCGGATCATCAGCCCCAGCATTTT
TRBV20-1,few,TRBD1,TRBJ2-3,CSARGPRDRANTDTQYF,TGCAGTGCTAGAGGGCCCAGGGACAGGGCCAACACAGATACGCAGTATTTT
TRBV6-2/TRBV6-3,.,.,TRBJ2-1,CASSTPPLSGRVYF,TGTGCCAGCAGCACCCCTCCCCTCAGCGGAAGAGTGTACTTC
TRBV3-1,.,.,TRBJ2-3,CASSQYGDTDTQYF,TGTGCCAGCAGCCAATATGGAGACACAGATACGCAGTATTTT
TRBV24-1,few,.,TRBJ2-3,CATRFGQEPLIDTQYF,TGTGCCACCAGATTCGGGCAGGAGCCTTTGATTGATACGCAGTATTTT
TRBV20-1,few,.,TRBJ1-2,CSAPQGTNYGYTF,TGCAGTGCACCACAGGGAACTAACTATGGCTACACCTTC
TRBV24-1,.,.,TRBJ2-3,CATSDPVKSTDTQYF,TGTGCCACCAGTGATCCCGTAAAGTCCACAGATACGCAGTATTTT
TRBV5-6,many,TRBD2,TRBJ2-5,CASSHPGGGGRIQETQYF,TGTGCCAGCAGCCACCCCGGAGGAGGCGGGAGAATCCAAGAGACCCAGTACTTC
TRBV12-3/TRBV12-4,few,.,TRBJ1-5,CASSFSWQEAQPQHF,TGTGCCAGCAGTTTTTCTTGGCAGGAGGCTCAGCCCCAGCATTTT
TRBV5-1,.,.,TRBJ2-7,CASSFMGTAYEQYF,TGCGCCAGCAGCTTTATGGGTACAGCCTACGAGCAGTACTTC
TRBV6-5,.,.,TRBJ2-3,CANRWTDTQYF,TGTGCCAACCGGTGGACGGATACGCAGTATTTT
TRBV20-1,.,TRBD2,TRBJ2-5,CRAGLAGQETQYF,TGCAGAGCCGGACTAGCGGGGCAAGAGACCCAGTACTTC
TRBV4-1,few,.,TRBJ2-2,CASSQDWGANTGELFF,TGCGCCAGCAGCCAAGATTGGGGGGCGAACACCGGGGAGCTGTTTTTT
TRBV5-1,.,TRBD1,TRBJ2-7,CASSLGRDRGYLEQYF,TGCGCCAGCAGCTTGGGACGGGACAGGGGATATCTCGAGCAGTACTTC